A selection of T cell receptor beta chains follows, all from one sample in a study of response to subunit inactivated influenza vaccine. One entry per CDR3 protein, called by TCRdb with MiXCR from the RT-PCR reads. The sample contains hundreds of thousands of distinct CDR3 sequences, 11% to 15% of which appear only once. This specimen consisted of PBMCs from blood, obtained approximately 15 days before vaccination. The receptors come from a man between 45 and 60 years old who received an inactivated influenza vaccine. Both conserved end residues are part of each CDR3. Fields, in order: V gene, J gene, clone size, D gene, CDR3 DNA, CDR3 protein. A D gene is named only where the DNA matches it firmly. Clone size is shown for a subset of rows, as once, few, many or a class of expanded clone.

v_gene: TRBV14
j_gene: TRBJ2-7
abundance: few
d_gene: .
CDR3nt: TGTGCCAGCAGCCACTATGACAGTTCCTACGAGCAGTACTTC
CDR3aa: CASSHYDSSYEQYF

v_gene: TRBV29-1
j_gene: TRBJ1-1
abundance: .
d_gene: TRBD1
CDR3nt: TGCAGCGCACTCCAGGGGGCGTTGAACACTGAAGCTTTCTTT
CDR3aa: CSALQGALNTEAFF

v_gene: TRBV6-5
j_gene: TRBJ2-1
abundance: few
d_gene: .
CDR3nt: TGTGCCAGCAGTTACTCGGACTTAAAGAACAATGAGCAGTTCTTC
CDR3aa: CASSYSDLKNNEQFF

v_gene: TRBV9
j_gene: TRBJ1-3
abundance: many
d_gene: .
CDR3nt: TGTGCCAGCAGCATCCAGTGGGGGGTCTCTGGAAACACCATATATTTT
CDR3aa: CASSIQWGVSGNTIYF

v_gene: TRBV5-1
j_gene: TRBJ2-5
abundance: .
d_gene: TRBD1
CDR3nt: TGCGCCAGCAGCAAGGGACAGGGGAAAGAGACCCAGTACTTC
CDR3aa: CASSKGQGKETQYF

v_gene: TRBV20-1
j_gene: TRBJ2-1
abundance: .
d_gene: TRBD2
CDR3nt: TGCAGTGCTAGAGAGTTAGCGGGGGGCTCCATTAATGAGCAGTTCTTC
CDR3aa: CSARELAGGSINEQFF

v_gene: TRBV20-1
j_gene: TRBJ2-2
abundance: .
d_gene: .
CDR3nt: TGCAGTGCTAGGATGGGTGGGCCCGGCACCGGGGAGCTGTTTTTT
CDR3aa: CSARMGGPGTGELFF

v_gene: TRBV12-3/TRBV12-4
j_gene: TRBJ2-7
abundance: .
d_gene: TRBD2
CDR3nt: TGTGCCAGCAGGGGGGAGGGGAGAATCGAGCAGTACTTC
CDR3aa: CASRGEGRIEQYF

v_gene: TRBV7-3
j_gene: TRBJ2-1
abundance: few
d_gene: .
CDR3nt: TGTGCCAGCAGCCCACGGGTAAGCGATGAGCAGTTCTTC
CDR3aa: CASSPRVSDEQFF

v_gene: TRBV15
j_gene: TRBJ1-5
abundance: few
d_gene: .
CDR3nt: TGTGCCACCAGCAGAGGACCACTCCGGGGCAATCAGCCCCAGCATTTT
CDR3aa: CATSRGPLRGNQPQHF

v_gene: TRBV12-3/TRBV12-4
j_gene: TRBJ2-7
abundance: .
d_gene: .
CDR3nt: TGTGCCAGCAGTTTCAGGGGAGGTGAGCAGTACTTC
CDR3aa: CASSFRGGEQYF

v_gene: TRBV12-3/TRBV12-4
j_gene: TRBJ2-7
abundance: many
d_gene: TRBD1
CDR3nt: TGTGCCAGCAGTACGGGACAGGGATCCTACGAGCAGTACTTC
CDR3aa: CASSTGQGSYEQYF

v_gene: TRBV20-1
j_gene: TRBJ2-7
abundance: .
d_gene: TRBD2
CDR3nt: TGCAGTGCTAGGCCCCTACTAGCGGGGGGGCGGAGCGAGCAGTACTTC
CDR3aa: CSARPLLAGGRSEQYF

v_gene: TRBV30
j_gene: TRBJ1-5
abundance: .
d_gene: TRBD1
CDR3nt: TGTGCCTGGGGCGGGACAGCGAACAATCAGCCCCAGCATTTT
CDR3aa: CAWGGTANNQPQHF

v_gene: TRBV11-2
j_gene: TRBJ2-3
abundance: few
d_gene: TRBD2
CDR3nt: TGTGCCAGCAGCTTCGTCATGCGGGGGGCGATTTGGACCACAGATACGCAGTATTTT
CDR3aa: CASSFVMRGAIWTTDTQYF

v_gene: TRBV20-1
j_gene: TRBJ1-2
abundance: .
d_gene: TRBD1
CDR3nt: TGCAGTGCTAGAGAATTACCAGGACAGGGGAGTCCTGGCTACACCTTC
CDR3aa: CSARELPGQGSPGYTF

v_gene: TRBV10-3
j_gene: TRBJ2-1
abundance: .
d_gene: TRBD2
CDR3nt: TGTGCCATCAGACCTAGCGGGGTCCCCTACAATGAGCAGTTCTTC
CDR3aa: CAIRPSGVPYNEQFF

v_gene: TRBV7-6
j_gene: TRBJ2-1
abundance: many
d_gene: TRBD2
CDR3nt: TGTGCCAGCAGCCTAAATAGATCTAGCGGGACCCCAGGTTATGAGCAGTTCTTC
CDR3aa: CASSLNRSSGTPGYEQFF

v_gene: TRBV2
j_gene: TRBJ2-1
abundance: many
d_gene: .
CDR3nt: TGTGCCAGCAGTGAGGCAGGGAAGTTCTTC
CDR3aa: CASSEAGKFF

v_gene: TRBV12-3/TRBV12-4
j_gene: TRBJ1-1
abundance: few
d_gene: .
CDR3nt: TGTGCCAGCAGTTTAGCTTCTGGTGGCACTGAAGCTTTCTTT
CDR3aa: CASSLASGGTEAFF

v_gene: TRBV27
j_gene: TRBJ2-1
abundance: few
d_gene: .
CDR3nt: TGTGCCAGCAGAAATACGGGGTCCCATGAGCAGTTCTTC
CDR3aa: CASRNTGSHEQFF

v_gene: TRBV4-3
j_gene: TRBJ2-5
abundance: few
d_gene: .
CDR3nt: TGCGCCAGCAGCCAAGTGAGCACTAGCTTACAGACCCAGTACTTC
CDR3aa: CASSQVSTSLQTQYF

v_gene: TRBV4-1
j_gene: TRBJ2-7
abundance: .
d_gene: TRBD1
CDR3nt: TGCGCCAGCAGCCACAACCGGGACAGGGGATACGAGCAGTACTTC
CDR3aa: CASSHNRDRGYEQYF

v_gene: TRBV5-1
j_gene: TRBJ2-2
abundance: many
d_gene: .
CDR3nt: TGCGCCAGCAGCTTCTCGGAGCCAACCGGGGAGCTGTTTTTT
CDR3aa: CASSFSEPTGELFF

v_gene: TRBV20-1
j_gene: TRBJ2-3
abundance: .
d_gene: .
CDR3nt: TGCAGTGCTAGATACAGCCCAGATACGCAGTATTTT
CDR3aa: CSARYSPDTQYF

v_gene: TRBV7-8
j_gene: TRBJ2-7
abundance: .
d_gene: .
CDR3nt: TGTGCCAGCAGCTTAGATCCGGGATCGGCCTACGAGCAGTACTTC
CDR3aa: CASSLDPGSAYEQYF

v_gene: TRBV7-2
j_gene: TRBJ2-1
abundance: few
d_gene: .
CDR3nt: TGTGCCAGCAGCTTAGCCGGCAGGTATGTGGACAATGAGCAGTTCTTC
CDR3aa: CASSLAGRYVDNEQFF

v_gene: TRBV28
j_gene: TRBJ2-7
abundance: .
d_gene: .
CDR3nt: TGTGCCAGCAGTAATCCAAGGGCCCCTGGAGGGCAGTACTTC
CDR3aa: CASSNPRAPGGQYF

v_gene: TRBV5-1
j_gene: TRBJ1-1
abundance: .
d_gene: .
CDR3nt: TGCGCCAGCAGCTTGGCCCCGGGGAGGAACACTGAAGCTTTCTTT
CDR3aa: CASSLAPGRNTEAFF

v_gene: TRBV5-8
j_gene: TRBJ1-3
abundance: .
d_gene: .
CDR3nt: TGTGCCAGCAGCTTGGTCCTCAAGAGCTCTGGAAACACCATATATTTT
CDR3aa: CASSLVLKSSGNTIYF

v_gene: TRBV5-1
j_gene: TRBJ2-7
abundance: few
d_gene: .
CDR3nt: TGCGCCAGCAGCTGGGGACTTCACCCTAGCTCCTACGAGCAGTACTTC
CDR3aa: CASSWGLHPSSYEQYF

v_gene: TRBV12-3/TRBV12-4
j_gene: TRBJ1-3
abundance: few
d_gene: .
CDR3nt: TGTGCCAGCAGCTTGTTCCGAGGGGGTTTGGTTGGAAACACCATATATTTT
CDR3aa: CASSLFRGGLVGNTIYF

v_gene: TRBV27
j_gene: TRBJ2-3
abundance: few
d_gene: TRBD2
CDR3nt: TGTGCCAGCAGCCTGGGGCTAGCGGGAGTAGGGGGCACAGATACGCAGTATTTT
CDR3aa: CASSLGLAGVGGTDTQYF

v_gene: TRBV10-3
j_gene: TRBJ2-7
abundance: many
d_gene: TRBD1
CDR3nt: TGTGCCATCCGGGACAGGGTCTACGAGCAGTACTTC
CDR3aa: CAIRDRVYEQYF

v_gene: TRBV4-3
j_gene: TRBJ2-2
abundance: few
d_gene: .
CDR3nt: TGCGCCAGCAGCCAAGAGGCGGGCACCGGGGAGCTGTTTTTT
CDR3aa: CASSQEAGTGELFF

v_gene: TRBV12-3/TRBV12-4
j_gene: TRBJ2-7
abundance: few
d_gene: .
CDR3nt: TGTGCCAGCAGTTGGGGGAATTCCTACGAGCAGTACTTC
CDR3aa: CASSWGNSYEQYF

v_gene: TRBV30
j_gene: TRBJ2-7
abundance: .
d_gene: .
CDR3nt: TGTGCTATAACTCGGGCCAAAAATGCCTACGAGCAGTACTTC
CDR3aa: CAITRAKNAYEQYF

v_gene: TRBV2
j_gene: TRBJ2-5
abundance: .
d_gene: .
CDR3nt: TGTGCCAGCAGTGAGGTTAGCCAAGAGACCCAGTACTTC
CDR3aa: CASSEVSQETQYF

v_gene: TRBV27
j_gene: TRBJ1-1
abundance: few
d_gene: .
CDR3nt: TGTGCCAGCAGTTTGAGGGGAACGACTGAAGCTTTCTTT
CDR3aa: CASSLRGTTEAFF

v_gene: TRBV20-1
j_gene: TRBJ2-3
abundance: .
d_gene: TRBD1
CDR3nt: TGCAGTGCTGCACAGGGGGCCTTCACAGATACGCAGTATTTT
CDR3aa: CSAAQGAFTDTQYF

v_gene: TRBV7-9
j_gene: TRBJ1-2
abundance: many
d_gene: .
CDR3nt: TGTGCCAGCAGCCCCGACACGCGAACTGGCTACACCTTC
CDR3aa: CASSPDTRTGYTF

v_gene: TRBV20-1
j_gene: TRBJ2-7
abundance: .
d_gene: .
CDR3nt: TGCAGTGCTAATAGGGGAACCTACGAGCAGTACTTC
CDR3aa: CSANRGTYEQYF

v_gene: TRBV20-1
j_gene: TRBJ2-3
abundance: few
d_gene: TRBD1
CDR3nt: TGCAGTGCGCAAAGACAGGGATATACGCAGTATTTT
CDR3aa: CSAQRQGYTQYF

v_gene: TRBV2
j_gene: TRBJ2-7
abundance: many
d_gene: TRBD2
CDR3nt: TGTGCCAGCATCCGCGGGAGCTCCTACGAGCAGTACTTC
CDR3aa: CASIRGSSYEQYF

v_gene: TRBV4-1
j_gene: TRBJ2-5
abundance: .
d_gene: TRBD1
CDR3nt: TGCGCCAGCAACCCGACAGGGGGAGAGACCCAGTACTTC
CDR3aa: CASNPTGGETQYF

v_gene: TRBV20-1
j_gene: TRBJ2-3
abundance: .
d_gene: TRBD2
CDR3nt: TGCAGTGCGGCTGGACTAGCGACAGATACGCAGTATTTT
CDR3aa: CSAAGLATDTQYF

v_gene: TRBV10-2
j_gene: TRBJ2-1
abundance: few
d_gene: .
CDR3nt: TGCGCCAGCACCCCGACTAGCTCCTACAATGAGCAGTTCTTC
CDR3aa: CASTPTSSYNEQFF